Listed below are T cell receptor beta chains from one sample, sequenced in a study of blood T cell repertoires in COVID-19. TCRdb keeps only in-frame clones here, not all; method: immunoSEQ multiplex PCR. The sample consists of roughly 180,000 clones, 86% of them appearing once. The sequencing input was peripheral blood. Source of these receptors: a woman aged 30 to 39 with active or convalescent COVID-19. Each CDR3 is given with its conserved first and last residue. D genes are given only for firm matches. The size field is filled for only some rows; it gives once, few, many or a size class.

NA,14,TRBJ1-2,NA,TRBV15,CATSFTTGSYGYTF,TGTGCCACCAGCTTTACGACAGGTAGTTATGGCTACACCTTC
NA,18,TRBJ2-4,NA,TRBV11-2,CASSLGGRISVGENIQYF,TGTGCCAGCAGCTTAGGGGGGAGGATTAGTGTCGGCGAAAACATTCAGTACTTC
NA,15,TRBJ1-3,NA,TRBV6-5,CASSYSSGIGNTIYF,TGTGCCAGCAGTTACAGTTCGGGGATTGGAAACACCATATATTTT
once,15,TRBJ1-2,NA,TRBV28,CASSLRQQLNYGYTF,TGTGCCAGCAGTTTGAGGCAGCAGCTTAACTATGGCTACACCTTC
NA,15,TRBJ2-1,NA,TRBV28,CASSLPTWTVHEQFF,TGTGCCAGCAGTTTACCCACTTGGACAGTGCATGAGCAGTTCTTC
NA,15,TRBJ1-1,NA,TRBV19,CASSMAPRVNTEAFF,TGTGCCAGTAGTATGGCCCCTCGGGTGAACACTGAAGCTTTCTTT
NA,15,TRBJ1-4,NA,TRBV7-6,CASSSRTEDNEKLFF,TGTGCCAGCAGCTCCCGGACAGAGGATAATGAAAAACTGTTTTTT
NA,13,TRBJ2-7,NA,TRBV19,CASADTILHEQYF,TGTGCCAGCGCAGACACAATATTGCACGAGCAGTACTTC
NA,15,TRBJ1-2,NA,TRBV19,CASSTHSTGLNGYTF,TGTGCCAGTAGTACTCATTCAACAGGGTTAAATGGCTACACCTTC
few,11,TRBJ2-7,NA,TRBV2,CASRRSYEQYF,TGTGCCAGCAGGCGCTCCTACGAGCAGTACTTC
NA,15,TRBJ1-1,TRBD1,TRBV6-5,CASSSQTGGNTEAFF,TGTGCCAGCAGCTCCCAGACAGGGGGGAACACTGAAGCTTTCTTT
few,17,TRBJ2-1,TRBD2,TRBV28,CASSFFSGRGSYNEQFF,TGTGCCAGCAGTTTTTTTAGCGGGAGGGGTTCCTACAATGAGCAGTTCTTC
NA,14,TRBJ2-3,NA,TRBV6-5,CASSQSQTGYTQYF,TGTGCCAGCAGTCAATCTCAAACAGGGTACACGCAGTATTTT
NA,15,TRBJ2-7,NA,TRBV28,CASSPPGNPRYEQYF,TGTGCCAGCAGCCCCCCAGGGAACCCGCGGTACGAGCAGTACTTC
NA,14,TRBJ1-4,NA,TRBV28,CASSRSQSNEKLFF,TGTGCCAGCAGTCGCAGTCAATCCAATGAAAAACTGTTTTTT
NA,13,TRBJ1-2,NA,TRBV4-1,CASSQEGSYGYTF,TGCGCCAGCAGCCAAGAGGGGAGCTATGGCTACACCTTC
NA,16,TRBJ2-7,NA,TRBV6-1,CASSAVPTGDSYEQYF,TGTGCCAGCAGTGCAGTCCCGACAGGTGACTCCTACGAGCAGTACTTC
NA,11,TRBJ2-1,NA,TRBV14,CASAAYNEQFF,TGTGCCAGCGCGGCATACAATGAGCAGTTCTTC
NA,15,TRBJ2-7,NA,TRBV4-2,CASSQVAIAGYEQYF,TGTGCCAGCAGCCAGGTGGCCATTGCGGGCTACGAGCAGTACTTC
NA,14,TRBJ2-7,TRBD1,TRBV11-2,CASSPGQGIYEQYF,TGTGCCAGCAGCCCGGGACAGGGGATCTACGAGCAGTACTTC
NA,11,TRBJ1-1,NA,TRBV30,CAWRRLTEAFF,TGTGCCTGGAGGCGCCTAACTGAAGCTTTCTTT
NA,15,TRBJ2-7,TRBD1,TRBV6-5,CASSYSTGGEYEQYF,TGTGCCAGCAGTTACTCGACAGGGGGAGAGTACGAGCAGTACTTC
once,14,TRBJ2-7,NA,TRBV3-1/TRBV3-2,CASSPPGHPYEQYF,TGTGCCAGCAGCCCCCCGGGACACCCCTACGAGCAGTACTTC
NA,13,TRBJ1-1,NA,TRBV28,CASITDMNTEAFF,TGTGCCAGCATCACGGACATGAACACTGAAGCTTTCTTT
few,13,TRBJ2-6,NA,TRBV2,CASSGSGANVLTF,TGTGCCAGTTCCGGCTCTGGGGCCAACGTCCTGACTTTC
few,16,TRBJ2-1,TRBD2,TRBV4-1,CASSQDISGSYNEQFF,TGCGCCAGCAGCCAAGATATAAGCGGGAGTTACAATGAGCAGTTCTTC
NA,14,TRBJ2-2,NA,TRBV6-6,CASTWTASAGELFF,TGTGCCAGCACTTGGACTGCGAGCGCCGGGGAGCTGTTTTTT
NA,15,TRBJ2-1,TRBD2,TRBV19,CASTSTSGGDDEQFF,TGTGCCAGTACCTCGACTAGCGGGGGGGATGATGAGCAGTTCTTC
once,14,TRBJ2-3,NA,TRBV19,CASSQQESTDTQYF,TGTGCCAGTAGTCAACAGGAAAGCACAGATACGCAGTATTTT
few,16,TRBJ2-2,NA,TRBV13,CASSLFGGTNTGELFF,TGTGCCAGCAGCTTATTCGGCGGTACGAACACCGGGGAGCTGTTTTTT
NA,15,TRBJ1-1,NA,TRBV7-2,CASSLSGGVSTEAFF,TGTGCCAGCAGCTTAAGCGGGGGCGTTTCCACTGAAGCTTTCTTT
NA,14,TRBJ2-7,TRBD1,TRBV15,CATSRQGARYEQYF,TGTGCCACCAGCAGGCAGGGGGCAAGGTACGAGCAGTACTTC
NA,15,TRBJ1-4,TRBD1,TRBV18,CASSHPGQLNEKLFF,TGTGCCAGCTCACACCCGGGACAGCTTAATGAAAAACTGTTTTTT
NA,13,TRBJ2-7,TRBD1,TRBV9,CASSEGQGYEQYF,TGTGCCAGCAGCGAGGGACAGGGCTACGAGCAGTACTTC
NA,15,TRBJ2-2,NA,TRBV7-2,CASSLGAGPTGELFF,TGTGCCAGCAGCTTAGGGGCAGGGCCCACCGGGGAGCTGTTTTTT
few,16,TRBJ2-6,NA,TRBV6-5,CASSYSRYSGANVLTF,TGTGCCAGCAGTTACTCGAGGTACTCTGGGGCCAACGTCCTGACTTTC
NA,15,TRBJ1-1,NA,TRBV9,CASSVASGLNTEAFF,TGTGCCAGCAGCGTAGCTTCAGGGCTGAACACTGAAGCTTTCTTT
NA,15,TRBJ2-7,TRBD2,TRBV10-3,CAISEGLAGTYEQYF,TGTGCCATCAGTGAGGGACTAGCGGGGACCTACGAGCAGTACTTC
NA,12,TRBJ2-7,TRBD2,TRBV27,CASSLGRGEQYF,TGTGCCAGCAGTTTAGGGAGGGGCGAGCAGTACTTC
NA,15,TRBJ1-2,NA,TRBV10-3,CAISESIDSNYGYTF,TGTGCCATCAGTGAGTCTATCGACAGTAACTATGGCTACACCTTC
NA,15,TRBJ2-1,TRBD1,TRBV19,CASSSSDRGSGEQFF,TGTGCCAGTAGTAGCTCGGACAGGGGGTCGGGGGAGCAGTTCTTC
NA,16,TRBJ2-1,NA,TRBV18,CASSLKHLTGGGEQFF,TGTGCCAGCTCACTAAAACATCTGACGGGTGGCGGTGAGCAGTTCTTC
NA,13,TRBJ1-2,NA,TRBV2,CASSEARDYGYTF,TGTGCCAGCAGTGAAGCGCGTGACTATGGCTACACCTTC
NA,14,TRBJ1-1,TRBD1,TRBV20-1,CSASEGARNTEAFF,TGCAGTGCGAGTGAGGGGGCGAGGAACACTGAAGCTTTCTTT
NA,16,TRBJ1-5,TRBD1,TRBV24-1,CATSDGADRGGGAQHF,TGTGCCACCAGTGATGGGGCGGACAGGGGTGGCGGGGCCCAGCATTTT
NA,16,TRBJ2-1,TRBD2,TRBV6-5,CASSYSGLAGENEQFF,TGTGCCAGCAGTTACTCTGGGCTAGCGGGAGAGAATGAGCAGTTCTTC
NA,13,TRBJ2-7,NA,TRBV28,CASSLRQGYEQYF,TGTGCCAGCAGTTTACGGCAGGGGTACGAGCAGTACTTC
NA,14,TRBJ1-6,NA,TRBV2,CASSGEGAGSPLHF,TGTGCCAGCAGTGGAGAAGGGGCCGGTTCACCCCTCCACTTT
NA,15,TRBJ2-1,TRBD2,TRBV11-3,CASSLGGTSRNEQFF,TGTGCCAGCAGCTTAGGCGGGACTAGCCGTAATGAGCAGTTCTTC
NA,16,TRBJ2-2,TRBD1,TRBV18,CASSLRDRANTGELFF,TGTGCCAGCTCACTAAGGGACAGGGCGAACACCGGGGAGCTGTTTTTT
NA,17,TRBJ1-4,NA,TRBV4-1,CASSPMTGGNKNEKLFF,TGCGCCAGCAGCCCGATGACCGGGGGAAATAAAAATGAAAAACTGTTTTTT
once,14,TRBJ1-2,NA,TRBV5-1,CASSLAPDSYGYTF,TGCGCCAGCAGCTTGGCCCCGGACAGTTATGGCTACACCTTC
once,15,TRBJ1-1,NA,TRBV3-1/TRBV3-2,CANSHGRGGYTEAFF,TGTGCCAACAGCCACGGTAGAGGGGGTTATACTGAAGCTTTCTTT
NA,18,TRBJ1-1,TRBD1,TRBV7-8,CASSFGRRTGRLNTEAFF,TGTGCCAGCAGCTTCGGGCGGAGGACAGGGAGATTGAACACTGAAGCTTTCTTT
NA,13,TRBJ1-2,TRBD1,TRBV9,CASSRQGDYGYTF,TGTGCCAGCAGCCGACAGGGAGACTATGGCTACACCTTC
NA,12,TRBJ1-1,NA,TRBV12-3/TRBV12-4,CASSTGLTEAFF,TGTGCCAGTTCGACAGGCCTCACTGAAGCTTTCTTT
NA,12,TRBJ2-1,NA,TRBV10-1,CASSNRYNEQFF,TGCGCCAGCAGTAACAGGTATAATGAGCAGTTCTTC
NA,18,TRBJ1-1,NA,TRBV11-2,CASSLDGLSGTKNTEAFF,TGTGCCAGCAGCTTAGATGGGTTATCCGGGACAAAGAACACTGAAGCTTTCTTT